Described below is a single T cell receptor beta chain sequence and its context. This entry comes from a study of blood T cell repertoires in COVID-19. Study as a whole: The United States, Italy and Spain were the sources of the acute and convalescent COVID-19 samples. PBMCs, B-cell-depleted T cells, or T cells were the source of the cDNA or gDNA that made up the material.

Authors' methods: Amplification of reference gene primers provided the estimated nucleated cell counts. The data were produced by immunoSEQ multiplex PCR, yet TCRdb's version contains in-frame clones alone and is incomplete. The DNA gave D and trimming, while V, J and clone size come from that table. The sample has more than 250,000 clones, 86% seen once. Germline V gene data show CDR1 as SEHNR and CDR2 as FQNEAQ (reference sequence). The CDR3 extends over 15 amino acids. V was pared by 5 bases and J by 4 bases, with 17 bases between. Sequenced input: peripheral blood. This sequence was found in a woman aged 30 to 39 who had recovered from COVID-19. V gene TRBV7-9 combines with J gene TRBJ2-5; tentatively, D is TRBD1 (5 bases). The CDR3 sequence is CASSALGRVGETQYF. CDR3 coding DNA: TGTGCCAGCAGCGCTCTCGGCAGGGTCGGAGAGACCCAGTACTTC.